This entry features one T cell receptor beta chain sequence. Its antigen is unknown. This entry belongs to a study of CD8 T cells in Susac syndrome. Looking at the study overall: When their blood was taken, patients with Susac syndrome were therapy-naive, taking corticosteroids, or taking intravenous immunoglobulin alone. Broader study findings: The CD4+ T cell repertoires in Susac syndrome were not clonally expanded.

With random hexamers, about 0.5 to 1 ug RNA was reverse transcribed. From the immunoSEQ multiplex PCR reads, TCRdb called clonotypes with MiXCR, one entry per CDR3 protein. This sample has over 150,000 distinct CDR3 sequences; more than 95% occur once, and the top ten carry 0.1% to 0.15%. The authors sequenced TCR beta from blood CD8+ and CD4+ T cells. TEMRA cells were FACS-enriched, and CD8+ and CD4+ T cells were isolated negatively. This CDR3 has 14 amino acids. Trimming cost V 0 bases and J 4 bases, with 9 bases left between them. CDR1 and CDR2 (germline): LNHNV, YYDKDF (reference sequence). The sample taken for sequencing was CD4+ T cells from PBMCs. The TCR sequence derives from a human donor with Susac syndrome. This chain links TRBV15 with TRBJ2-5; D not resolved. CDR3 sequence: CATSRDPLTETQYF. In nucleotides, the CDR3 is TGTGCCACCAGCAGAGACCCATTGACAGAGACCCAGTACTTC.